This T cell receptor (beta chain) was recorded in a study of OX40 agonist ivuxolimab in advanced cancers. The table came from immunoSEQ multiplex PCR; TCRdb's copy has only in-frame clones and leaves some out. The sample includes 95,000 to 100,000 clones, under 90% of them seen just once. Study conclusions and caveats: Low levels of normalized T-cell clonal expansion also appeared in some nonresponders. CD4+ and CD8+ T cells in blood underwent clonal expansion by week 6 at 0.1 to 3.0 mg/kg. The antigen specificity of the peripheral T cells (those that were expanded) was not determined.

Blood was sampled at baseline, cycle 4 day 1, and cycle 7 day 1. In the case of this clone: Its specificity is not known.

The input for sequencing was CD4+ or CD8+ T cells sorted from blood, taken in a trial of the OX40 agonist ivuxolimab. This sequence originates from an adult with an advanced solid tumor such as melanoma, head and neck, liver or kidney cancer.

This CDR3 is CASSSLSGIGTDTQYF. CDR3 in DNA: TGTGCCAGCAGCTCCCTTAGCGGGATTGGCACAGATACGCAGTATTTT. The rearrangement uses TRBV11-2 and TRBJ2-3, with 8 bases fitting TRBD2. This CDR3 spans 16 amino acids. Per germline, CDR1 SGHAT and CDR2 FQNNGV. Trimming removed 4 bases from V and 1 base from J; junction bases left unmatched: 7.